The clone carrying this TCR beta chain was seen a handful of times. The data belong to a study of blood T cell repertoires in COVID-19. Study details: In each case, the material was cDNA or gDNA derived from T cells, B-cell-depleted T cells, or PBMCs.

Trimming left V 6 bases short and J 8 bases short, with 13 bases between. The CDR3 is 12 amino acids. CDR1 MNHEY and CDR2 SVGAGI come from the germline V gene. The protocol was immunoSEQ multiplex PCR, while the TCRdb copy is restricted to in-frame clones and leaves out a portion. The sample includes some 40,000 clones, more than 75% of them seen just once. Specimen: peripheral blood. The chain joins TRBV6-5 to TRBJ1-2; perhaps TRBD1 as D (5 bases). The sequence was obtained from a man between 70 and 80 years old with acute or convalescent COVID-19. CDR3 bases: TGTGCCAGCAGCCCAGGGTTCGGCGGCTACACCTTC. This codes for CASSPGFGGYTF.